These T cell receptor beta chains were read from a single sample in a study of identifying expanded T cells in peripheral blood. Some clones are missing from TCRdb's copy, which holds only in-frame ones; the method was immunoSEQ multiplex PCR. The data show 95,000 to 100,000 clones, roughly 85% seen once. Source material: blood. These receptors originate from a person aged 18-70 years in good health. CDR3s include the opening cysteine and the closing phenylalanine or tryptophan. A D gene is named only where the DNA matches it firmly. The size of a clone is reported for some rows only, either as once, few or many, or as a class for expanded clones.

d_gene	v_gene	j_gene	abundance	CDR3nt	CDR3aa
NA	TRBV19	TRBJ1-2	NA	TGTGCCAGTAGTTCCGACCCTACAGGGAGGATTTATGGCTACACCTTC	CASSSDPTGRIYGYTF
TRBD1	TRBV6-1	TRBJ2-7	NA	TGTGCCAGCAGTGAATCGAGACAGGGGGTTGTCGAGCAGTACTTC	CASSESRQGVVEQYF
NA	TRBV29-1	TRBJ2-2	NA	TGCAGCGTTGTGCAGGGGAAGGCCGGGGAGCTGTTTTTT	CSVVQGKAGELFF
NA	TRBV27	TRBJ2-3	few	TGTGCCAGCAGAACGGGGGCGGCTAGCACAGATACGCAGTATTTT	CASRTGAASTDTQYF
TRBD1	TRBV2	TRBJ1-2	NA	TGTGCCAGCAGGGATTTTACAGGGGATTTAAGCCTCTATGGCTACACCTTC	CASRDFTGDLSLYGYTF
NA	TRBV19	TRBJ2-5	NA	TGTGCCAGTAGTATAGATCAGGGGGAGACCCAGTACTTC	CASSIDQGETQYF
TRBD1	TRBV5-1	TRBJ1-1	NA	TGCGCCAGCAGCTTGTTCCCGCCGGGGACAGACAACACTGAAGCTTTCTTT	CASSLFPPGTDNTEAFF
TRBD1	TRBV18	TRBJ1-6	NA	TGTGCCAGCTCACCGTTAGAGACAGGGGCTAATTCACCCCTCCACTTT	CASSPLETGANSPLHF
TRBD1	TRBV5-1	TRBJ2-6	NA	TGCGCCAGCAGCTTGGAACAGGGGAGTAGGGTCTCTGGGGCCAACGTCCTGACTTTC	CASSLEQGSRVSGANVLTF
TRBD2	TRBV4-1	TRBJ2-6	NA	TGCGCCAGCAGGTGGATAGCGGGGGGGCCTGGGGCCAACGTCCTGACTTTC	CASRWIAGGPGANVLTF
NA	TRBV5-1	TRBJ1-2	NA	TGCGCCAGCAGCCCCGATTTGGCAGGGGCGTTCAACTATGGCTACACCTTC	CASSPDLAGAFNYGYTF
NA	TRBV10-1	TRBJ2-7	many	TGCGCCACCAGCCAGGGGATCGGGCAGTACTTC	CATSQGIGQYF
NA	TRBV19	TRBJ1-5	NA	TGTGCCTCGTTGGGTGGTTCGGAGCCCCAGCATTTT	CASLGGSEPQHF
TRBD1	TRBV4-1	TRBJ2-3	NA	TGCGCCAGCAGCAAATACCGGGACAGGGGAACAGATACGCAGTATTTT	CASSKYRDRGTDTQYF
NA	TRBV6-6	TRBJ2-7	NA	NA	CASSSSIVAGEQYF
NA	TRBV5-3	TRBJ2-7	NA	TGTGCCAGAAGCTTTCTCCTGACGACGGTCAAGATTAGGGCGAGCTCCTACGAGCAGTACTTC	CARSFLLTTVKIRASSYEQYF
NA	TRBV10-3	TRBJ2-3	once	TGTGCCATCAAAGAGATCTGGGAGAGTAGCACAGATACGCAGTATTTT	CAIKEIWESSTDTQYF
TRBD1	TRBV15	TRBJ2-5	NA	TGTGCCACCAGCAGCCAGGACAGGGGGCGTTCGGAGACCCAGTACTTC	CATSSQDRGRSETQYF
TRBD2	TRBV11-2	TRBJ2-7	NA	TGTGCCAGCAGCGCCACCTCCAGCGGGGGGCATGTCGAGCAGTACTTC	CASSATSSGGHVEQYF
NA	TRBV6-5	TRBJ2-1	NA	TGTGCCAGCAGCCGGGACGGAAGGGAGCAGTTCTTC	CASSRDGREQFF
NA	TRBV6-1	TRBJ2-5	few	TGTGCCAGCAGTGAAGCGGGGGGGCAGCAAGAGACCCAGTACTTC	CASSEAGGQQETQYF
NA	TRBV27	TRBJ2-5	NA	TGTGCCAGCAGCTACCTAGGGGAGACCCAGTACTTC	CASSYLGETQYF
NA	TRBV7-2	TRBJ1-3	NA	TGTGCCAGCAGCTTAGCGACGACAGGTTTCTCTGGAAACACCATATATTTT	CASSLATTGFSGNTIYF
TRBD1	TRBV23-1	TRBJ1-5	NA	TGCGCCAGCAGTCAATCCATTGAGATAGGACAGGGGGCCTCCAATCAGCCCCAGCATTTT	CASSQSIEIGQGASNQPQHF
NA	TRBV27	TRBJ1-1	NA	TGTGCCAGCCGCCCATCCCGGGATTTGGGTGAAGCTTTCTTT	CASRPSRDLGEAFF
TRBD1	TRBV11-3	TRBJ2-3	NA	TGTGCCAGCAGCTCTCCAGGGGGTACGCAGTATTTT	CASSSPGGTQYF
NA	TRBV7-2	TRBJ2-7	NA	TGTGCCAGCAGCTTAGTCCCCGAAGGGTACGAGCAGTACTTC	CASSLVPEGYEQYF
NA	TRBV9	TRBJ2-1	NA	TGTGCCAGCAGCGTTGGACAATCCTCCTACAATGAGCAGTTCTTC	CASSVGQSSYNEQFF
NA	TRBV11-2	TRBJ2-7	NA	TGTGCCAGCAGCTTAGAAGGCCCCTACGAGCAGTACTTC	CASSLEGPYEQYF
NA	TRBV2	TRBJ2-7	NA	TGTGCCAGCAGTGAAGTGGCGACAACCCTCCGCTCCTACGAGCAGTACTTC	CASSEVATTLRSYEQYF
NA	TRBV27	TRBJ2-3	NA	TGTGCCAGCAGTTTAGACGTCCCCGCGAGAGCGGGTCCAGATACGCAGTATTTT	CASSLDVPARAGPDTQYF
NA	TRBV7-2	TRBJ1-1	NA	TGTGCCAGCAGCTCGCTGGTCAGGGGTGCCACTGAAGCTTTCTTT	CASSSLVRGATEAFF
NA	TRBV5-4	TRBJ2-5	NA	TGTGCCAGCAGCCGGCAGGGAGCACAAGAGACCCAGTACTTC	CASSRQGAQETQYF
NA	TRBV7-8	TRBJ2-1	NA	TGTGCCAGCAGCACAGGACGCCGAAATGAGCAGTTCTTC	CASSTGRRNEQFF
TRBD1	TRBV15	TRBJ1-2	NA	TGTGCCACCAGCCCTGATTTGACAGGGGGTGGCTACACCTTC	CATSPDLTGGGYTF
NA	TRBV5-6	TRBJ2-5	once	TGTGCCAGCAGCTTGGACACCCTCCAAGAGACCCAGTACTTC	CASSLDTLQETQYF
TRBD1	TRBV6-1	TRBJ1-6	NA	TGTGCCAGCAGTGGGGCTGGGACAGGGGTGAGTCCCCTCCACTTT	CASSGAGTGVSPLHF
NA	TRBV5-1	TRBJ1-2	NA	TGCGCCAGCAGCCCCGCCCGCATCTCGGTGGGCTACACCTTC	CASSPARISVGYTF
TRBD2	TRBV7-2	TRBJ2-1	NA	TGTGCCAGCAGCTTATTTTCTAGCGGGGAGGGTGAGCAGTTCTTC	CASSLFSSGEGEQFF
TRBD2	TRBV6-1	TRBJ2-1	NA	TGTGCCAGCAGGCGGGAGTCCTACAATGAGCAGTTCTTC	CASRRESYNEQFF
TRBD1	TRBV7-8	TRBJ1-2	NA	TGTGCCAGCAGCCACTACCGGACAGGGGAAGGCTACACCTTC	CASSHYRTGEGYTF
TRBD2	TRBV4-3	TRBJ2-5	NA	TGCGCCAGCAGCCAAGCGGGGGGAAGAGATGGGACCCAGTACTTC	CASSQAGGRDGTQYF
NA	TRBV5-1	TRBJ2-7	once	TGCGCCAGCAGCTTGTTGGCCAGCTACGAGCAGTACTTC	CASSLLASYEQYF
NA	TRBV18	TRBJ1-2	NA	TGTGCCAGCTCACCACCGAGCGGCAGGGACTATGGCTACACCTTC	CASSPPSGRDYGYTF